What follows are 26 T cell receptor beta chains derived from one specimen sequenced in a study of blood T cell repertoires in COVID-19. The repertoire was sequenced with immunoSEQ multiplex PCR; TCRdb's copy has only in-frame clones and lacks some. Altogether approximately 140,000 clones are present, about four fifths being singletons, with the ten largest covering more than 1.3%. The sample consisted of peripheral blood. These receptors all stem from a man in his sixties with acute or convalescent COVID-19.

This rearrangement joins TRBV3-1 (or the pseudogene TRBV3-2) to TRBJ2-5; 10 nucleotides agree with TRBD2. The ends lost 0 bases at V and 2 bases at J; junction bases unmatched: 3. The CDR3 totals 16 residues. The germline gives CDR1 LGHDT, CDR2 YNNKEL (reference sequence). The CDR3 sequence is CASSQDKRGGQETQYF. In nucleotides, the CDR3 is TGTGCCAGCAGCCAAGACAAGCGGGGGGGGCAAGAGACCCAGTACTTC.

The V call is TRBV4-1, the J call TRBJ2-1; 13 nucleotides align to TRBD2. This CDR3 region has 15 residues. Germline assignment: CDR1 MGHRA and CDR2 YSYEKL. Trimming removed 4 bases from V and 9 bases from J; junction bases left unmatched: 6. The DNA for the CDR3 is TGCGCCAGCAGCCTACGGACTAGCGGGAGCATTGAGCAGTTCTTC. Its translation: CASSLRTSGSIEQFF.

The chain employs TRBV19 and TRBJ1-6; a weak D match, TRBD1 (5 bases). The CDR3 has 14 residues. Trimming removed 5 bases from V and 9 bases from J, with 14 bases in between. From germline, CDR1 is LNHDA and CDR2 SQIVND (reference sequence). The CDR3 reads CASSRDSRPSPLHF. DNA of the CDR3: TGTGCCAGTAGTCGGGACTCAAGGCCTTCACCCCTCCACTTT.

The chain uses TRBV3-1 (or the pseudogene TRBV3-2) and TRBJ2-1; 8 nucleotides align to TRBD2. CDR3 size: 14 residues. Germline CDR1 is LGHDT and CDR2 is YNNKEL (reference sequence). V was pared by 1 base and J by 9 bases, with 5 bases of the junction left unmatched. CDR3 region: CASSQAGGPGEQFF. The CDR3 nucleotides read TGTGCCAGCAGCCAAGCGGGAGGGCCGGGTGAGCAGTTCTTC.

CDR3: CASSLAGSYEQYF. The CDR3, as DNA: TGCGCCAGCAGCTTGGCAGGGTCCTACGAGCAGTACTTC. The rearrangement joins TRBV5-1 to TRBJ2-7; perhaps TRBD1 as D (5 bases). Trimming took 0 bases from V and 1 from J, leaving 5 bases between them. This CDR3 contains 13 residues. CDR1 and CDR2 from the germline V gene are SGHRS and YFSETQ.

The chain has TRBV2 and TRBJ1-4; 7 nucleotides align to TRBD1. Germline V lookup: CDR1 SNHLY, CDR2 FYNNEI. V shed 7 bases, J shed 3 bases, and the junction held 11 bases outside the gene matches. This CDR3 comprises 16 residues. The DNA of the CDR3 is TGTGCCAGCAATCAGGGACCGGGACAGTCTAATGAAAAACTGTTTTTT. Translating it yields CASNQGPGQSNEKLFF.

There are a few counts of this clone. This chain uses TRBV30 with TRBJ2-7; 9 nucleotides line up with TRBD1. With V trimmed by 7 bases and J by 6 bases, 19 bases remained unmatched. Germline CDR1 is GTSNPN and CDR2 is SVGIG (reference sequence). This CDR3 comprises 16 residues. The CDR3 coding sequence is TGTGCCTCTGACCGGGACAGGGCCCCCGGGGGAGGCGAGCAGTACTTC. Its protein product is CASDRDRAPGGGEQYF.

This chain uses TRBV11-1 with TRBJ1-2; 9 bases are shared with TRBD1. The CDR3 has 13 residues. V was pared by 4 bases and J by 4 bases, with 1 base of the junction left unmatched. Germline CDR1 is SGHAT and CDR2 is FQDESV (reference sequence). CDR3 loop: CASSWDRAYGYTF. The CDR3 DNA reads TGTGCCAGCAGCTGGGACAGGGCCTATGGCTACACCTTC.

This clone appeared once. The chain recombines TRBV24-1 with TRBJ2-5; 14 bases match TRBD2. The CDR3 has 17 amino acids. CDR1 is KGHDR, CDR2 SFDVKD, per germline. Trimming at V came to 4 bases and at J to 5 bases, leaving 8 bases not matched to a gene. The CDR3: CATSDPGLAGAGETQYF. For the CDR3, the DNA is TGTGCCACCAGTGACCCGGGACTAGCGGGAGCAGGGGAGACCCAGTACTTC.

V and J are TRBV5-4 and TRBJ2-5; 9 bases agree with TRBD1. The germline gives CDR1 SGHNT, CDR2 YYREEE (reference sequence). The CDR3 runs to 14 residues. Trimming cost V 1 base and J 5 bases; bases outside gene matches: 3. This CDR3 is CASSLTGGGETQYF. The CDR3, as DNA: TGTGCCAGCAGCTTGACAGGGGGCGGTGAGACCCAGTACTTC.

This chain links TRBV11-2 with TRBJ1-2, with 9 bases that match TRBD1. V lost 1 base and J lost 7; bases outside the gene matches: 7. The CDR3 is made up of 15 amino acids. Looked up from germline, CDR1 is SGHAT and CDR2 is FQNNGV. CDR3 DNA sequence: TGTGCCAGCAGCTTAGCTTTGGACAGGGGTAGTGGCTACACCTTC. Protein product: CASSLALDRGSGYTF.

This clone was recorded once. V usage is TRBV10-2 and J usage is TRBJ2-7; 8 bases are a match to TRBD2. CDR3 length: 14 amino acids. Germline V lookup: CDR1 WSHSY, CDR2 SAAADI. Trimming took 6 bases from V and 4 from J; bases not matched to a gene: 8. The CDR3 DNA is TGCGCCAGCAGGGAAAGCGGGAGAGGGTACGAGCAGTACTTC. Translating it yields CASRESGRGYEQYF.

The chain combines TRBV19 with TRBJ2-3; tentatively, D is TRBD2 (5 bases). This CDR3 is built from 13 residues. V lost 5 bases, J lost 3 bases, and 9 bases lay in between. Germline CDR1 LNHDA, CDR2 SQIVND (reference sequence). The CDR3 region has the DNA TGTGCCAGTAGTCAGGACTCGACAGATACGCAGTATTTT. Translated, it gives CASSQDSTDTQYF.

V usage is TRBV19 and J usage is TRBJ1-2; 7 nucleotides match TRBD1. Trimming cost V 3 bases and J 4 bases; bases outside gene matches: 5. This CDR3 is 14 amino acids long. Germline V gives CDR1 LNHDA, CDR2 SQIVND (reference sequence). CDR3 sequence: CASSITGEVYGYTF. The CDR3 DNA sequence: TGTGCCAGTAGTATCACAGGGGAGGTCTATGGCTACACCTTC. The full variable domain, its missing parts supplied by reference TRBV19 and TRBJ1-2, is DGGITQSPKYLFRKEGQNVTLSCEQNLNHDAMYWYRQDPGQGLRLIYYSQIVNDFQKGDIAEGYSVSREKKESFPLTVTSAQKNPTAFYLCASSITGEVYGYTFGSGTRLTVV.

V gene TRBV10-3 combines with J gene TRBJ1-4; TRBD1 might be the D (6 bases). Trimming stripped 3 bases from V and 7 bases from J, with 18 bases between. This CDR3 is 16 amino acids long. Germline lookup yields CDR1 ENHRY and CDR2 SYGVKD. CDR3 residues: CAISESEGVWVEKLFF. For the CDR3, the DNA is TGTGCCATCAGTGAATCCGAGGGGGTATGGGTTGAAAAACTGTTTTTT.

The rearrangement joins TRBV6-6 to TRBJ2-7; no definite D call. The CDR3 has 11 amino acids. V was shortened by 6 bases and J by 5 bases, with 8 bases between the two germline ends. Germline loops: CDR1 MNHNY, CDR2 SVGAGI (reference sequence). The CDR3 DNA sequence: TGTGCCAGCAGCCCACGAGACGAGCAGTACTTC. This translates into CASSPRDEQYF.

V is TRBV12-3 or TRBV12-4 and J is TRBJ1-1; D unclear. This CDR3 contains 13 residues. The V end lost 7 bases, the J end lost 0 bases, and 9 bases lay between the germline ends. The CDR3 DNA reads TGTGCCAGCATCGGGGATGTGAACACTGAAGCTTTCTTT. Translating it yields CASIGDVNTEAFF.

This clone was seen only once. This chain joins TRBV11-1 and TRBJ1-1; TRBD1 might be the D (5 bases). The CDR3 sequence is 14 residues long. CDR1 is SGHAT and CDR2 is FQDESV in the germline V gene (reference sequence). V was trimmed by 6 bases and J by 1 base, leaving 12 bases between them. The CDR3 protein is CASRSGDKNTEAFF. Written as DNA, the CDR3 is TGTGCCAGCAGGTCGGGGGATAAGAACACTGAAGCTTTCTTT.

The gene calls are TRBV6-5 and TRBJ2-7; 7 bases are shared with TRBD1. V lost 7 bases to trimming and J lost 6 bases; unmatched junction nucleotides: 12. Germline values: CDR1 MNHEY, CDR2 SVGAGI. The CDR3 extends over 14 amino acids. The CDR3 DNA is TGTGCCAGCAAAGACAGGGACAAGTTCGGCGAGCAGTACTTC. This encodes CASKDRDKFGEQYF.

The chain employs TRBV7-6 and TRBJ1-2, with TRBD1 identical over 12 bases. Germline CDR1 SGHVS, CDR2 FNYEAQ. The CDR3 runs to 18 residues. The V segment lost 3 bases and the J segment 4 bases; nucleotides outside the gene matches: 12. Here the CDR3 reads CASSLRSWGTGGIYGYTF. The CDR3 region has the DNA TGTGCCAGCAGCTTGAGGAGTTGGGGGACAGGGGGCATCTATGGCTACACCTTC.

This chain links TRBV10-3 with TRBJ2-3, with D perhaps TRBD2 (6 bases). Trimming left V 10 bases short and J 5 bases short, with 22 bases between. This CDR3 spans 15 amino acids. Germline V gives CDR1 ENHRY, CDR2 SYGVKD. The CDR3 is CATRRLPGDEDTQYF. CDR3 DNA: TGTGCCACCAGGAGATTACCGGGAGATGAAGATACGCAGTATTTT.

The CDR3 DNA is TGTGCCAGCAGCTTGGGTTTAGGGATTGCGGGAAGCACCGGGGAGCTGTTTTTT. This sequence encodes CASSLGLGIAGSTGELFF. The gene calls are TRBV5-8 and TRBJ2-2; D might be TRBD2 (6 bases). CDR3 length: 18 amino acids. Germline CDR1 and CDR2: SGHTS and YDEGEE. V gave up 0 bases and J gave up 4 bases, with 19 bases separating them.

This clone was counted between two and nine times. The rearrangement links TRBV9 to TRBJ2-3, with TRBD2 matching 9 bases. The germline V gene encodes CDR1 SGDLS and CDR2 YYNGEE. V lost 3 bases and J lost 6; bases outside the gene matches: 14. The CDR3 spans 17 residues. As DNA, the CDR3 is TGTGCCAGCAGCGGAAGGGATAGCGGGAGCCCCGGGGATACGCAGTATTTT. Translating it yields CASSGRDSGSPGDTQYF.

This chain connects TRBV5-1 to TRBJ1-2; 12 bases are a match to TRBD1. V was pared by 0 bases and J by 6 bases, with 6 bases of the junction left unmatched. The CDR3 spans 16 residues. CDR1 SGHRS and CDR2 YFSETQ come from the germline V gene. The CDR3, as DNA: TGCGCCAGCAGCTTGGCGGGACAGGGGGCCGGGGATGGCTACACCTTC. Protein sequence: CASSLAGQGAGDGYTF.

The chain links TRBV28 to TRBJ2-3; 13 bases fit TRBD2. This CDR3 is built from 16 residues. V trimming: 6 bases; J trimming: 4 bases; junction bases outside the gene matches: 7. The V gene's germline CDR1 is MDHEN and CDR2 SYDVKM. CDR3 loop: CASRNGLAGVADTQYF. CDR3 coding DNA: TGTGCCAGCAGAAACGGACTAGCGGGAGTAGCAGATACGCAGTATTTT.

V gene TRBV12-3 or TRBV12-4 combines with J gene TRBJ2-1; TRBD2 matches 9 bases. This CDR3 spans 13 amino acids. Unmatched junction bases numbered 11, after V lost 10 bases and J lost 10 bases. Here the CDR3 reads CANGASGEQEQFF. Written as DNA, the CDR3 is TGTGCCAACGGGGCTAGCGGGGAACAAGAGCAGTTCTTC.